This entry lists 2 T cell receptor beta chains sequenced from one sample in a study of persistence of HIV-infected CD4 T cells. The immunoSEQ assay was version 4, run in survey mode. The method was immunoSEQ multiplex PCR; TCRdb's version includes in-frame clones alone and lacks a portion of them. The sample includes tens of thousands of clones, less than 85% of them seen just once. Their antigen targets remain unknown. The stimulus was an HIV-1 Gag 15-mer peptide pool, 0.9 to 1 ug/peptide/mL. Responding CD4+ T cells were sorted by upregulation of both CD40 ligand and CD69. The sample consisted of CD4+ T cells sorted from PBMCs after roughly 18-hour stimulation, taken from a patient who received antiretroviral therapy. Receptors were obtained from an adult man with HIV who was CMV-seropositive.

Here the CDR3 reads CASSPQGDNSPLHF. The CDR3 nucleotides read TGTGCCAGCTCACCACAGGGGGATAATTCACCCCTCCACTTT. This sequence joins TRBV18 and TRBJ1-6; the D gene is possibly TRBD1 (6 bases). V was trimmed by 1 base and J by 5 bases, leaving 6 bases between them. The CDR3 is made up of 14 amino acids. CDR1 is KGHSH, CDR2 LQKENI, per germline.

This chain connects TRBV2 to TRBJ1-6; D ambiguous. The length of the CDR3 is 16 residues. The V and J ends lost 9 bases and 8 bases respectively, with 23 bases between them. Germline CDR1 SNHLY, CDR2 FYNNEI. The CDR3 bases are TGTGCCAGTCGAAGTGGGTTCACCCAAGTGGATTCACCCCTCCACTTT. Residues: CASRSGFTQVDSPLHF.